The 31 T cell receptor beta chains reported below all come from one sample, sequenced in a study of blood T cell repertoires in COVID-19. Clones were read by immunoSEQ multiplex PCR, and TCRdb kept only the in-frame ones, dropping some. The data show under 400,000 clones, around 89% seen once. Sequenced material: peripheral blood. These receptors were obtained from a man between 18 and 35 years old with active or convalescent COVID-19.

This clone was detected only once. This rearrangement joins TRBV27 to TRBJ2-5, with D possibly being TRBD2 (6 bases). The CDR3 is 17 residues long. In germline, CDR1 is MNHEY, CDR2 SMNVEV (reference sequence). Trimming removed 1 base from V and 2 bases from J, with 17 bases in between. The CDR3 DNA reads TGTGCCAGCAGTTTATTCGTAGGGGCGGGACGACAAGAGACCCAGTACTTC. Its protein is CASSLFVGAGRQETQYF.

This chain joins TRBV27 and TRBJ1-6; D perhaps matches TRBD1 (5 bases). V lost 5 bases and J lost 7, with 15 bases in between. Germline CDR1 MNHEY, CDR2 SMNVEV (reference sequence). This CDR3 has 15 amino acids. The CDR3 DNA reads as TGTGCCAGCAGTCGTGCTGGGGAGGGGAATTCACCCCTCCACTTT. Translation gives CASSRAGEGNSPLHF.

V is TRBV5-8 and J is TRBJ2-2, with a tentative D call TRBD2 (6 bases). V was cut by 0 bases and J by 5 bases, with 11 bases left in between. Germline V CDR1 and CDR2: SGHTS, YDEGEE. The CDR3 runs 15 residues. CDR3 sequence: CASSLAGLVTGELFF. The DNA of the CDR3 is TGTGCCAGCAGCTTGGCGGGACTCGTAACCGGGGAGCTGTTTTTT.

The chain links TRBV4-3 to TRBJ2-3, with 8 bases aligning to TRBD1. The junction had 14 bases not matched to a gene; V was cut back by 1 base and J by 5 bases. CDR3 length: 18 residues. From germline, CDR1 is LGHNA and CDR2 YSLEER. CDR3 amino acids: CASSQVAGGSHWGDTQYF. The CDR3, as DNA: TGCGCCAGCAGCCAAGTCGCAGGGGGCTCACATTGGGGAGATACGCAGTATTTT.

The V and J genes are TRBV9 and TRBJ2-7, with 7 nucleotides matching TRBD2. Germline V gives CDR1 SGDLS, CDR2 YYNGEE. With 1 base clipped from V and 0 bases from J, the junction kept 4 bases outside the gene matches. This CDR3 has 15 residues. CDR3 amino acids: CASSVSGGSSYEQYF. The CDR3 DNA reads as TGTGCCAGCAGCGTATCGGGCGGGAGCTCCTACGAGCAGTACTTC.

This clone occurred once. The chain recombines TRBV7-9 with TRBJ1-4, with 11 bases aligning to TRBD1. J was trimmed by 7 bases and V by 5 bases; bases with no gene match: 6. The CDR3 runs to 15 residues. CDR1 and CDR2 from the germline V gene are SEHNR and FQNEAQ (reference sequence). Written as DNA, the CDR3 is TGTGCCAGCAGCCTTCGGACAGGGGGCGTTGAAAAACTGTTTTTT. Its translation is CASSLRTGGVEKLFF.

The CDR3 bases are TGTGCCAGCAGTTACAATGGACAGGGAAGAACTGAAGCTTTCTTT. It translates to CASSYNGQGRTEAFF. The rearrangement links TRBV6-2 or TRBV6-3 to TRBJ1-1, with 8 bases matching TRBD1. Trimming removed 2 bases from V and 5 bases from J; junction bases left unmatched: 7. Per the germline V gene, CDR1 is MNHEY and CDR2 is SVGEGT. The CDR3 has 15 amino acids.

The CDR3 protein is CASSSGLAGGPSSYNEQFF. The CDR3 DNA reads TGTGCCAGCAGCTCGGGACTAGCGGGAGGGCCTAGTTCCTACAATGAGCAGTTCTTC. The rearrangement joins TRBV11-3 to TRBJ2-1, with 16 bases that match TRBD2. The germline V gene has CDR1 SGHNT and CDR2 YENEEA. The CDR3 runs to 19 residues. J lost 1 base, V lost 4 bases, and 7 bases had no gene match. Based on the CDR3 plus reference TRBV11-3 and TRBJ2-1, the full variable domain is EAGVVQSPRYKIIEKKQPVAFWCNPISGHNTLYWYLQNLGQGPELLIRYENEEAVDDSQLPKDRFSAERLKGVDSTLKIQPAELGDSAVYLCASSSGLAGGPSSYNEQFFGPGTRLTVL.

V is TRBV6-5 and J is TRBJ2-1, with a possible D match to TRBD2 (5 bases). The germline V gene has CDR1 MNHEY and CDR2 SVGAGI. Trimming stripped 8 bases from V and 4 bases from J, with 15 bases between. This CDR3 has 14 amino acids. CDR3 protein: CASRPGEQYNEQFF. The CDR3 coding sequence is TGTGCCAGCCGACCCGGGGAGCAATACAATGAGCAGTTCTTC.

The rearrangement joins TRBV21-1 to TRBJ2-2; the DNA was not compared with TRBD1, the D call given in the table. TRBV21-1 is a listed pseudogene. This CDR3 comprises 17 residues. In DNA, the CDR3 is TGTGCCAGCAGCAAAGACGTGACAGGGGCCAACACCGGGGAGCTGTTTTTT. As protein: CASSKDVTGANTGELFF.

The rearrangement joins TRBV19 to TRBJ1-2; D perhaps matches TRBD1 (6 bases). The V end was cut by 3 bases, the J end by 7 bases, with 18 bases between. The germline V gene encodes CDR1 LNHDA and CDR2 SQIVND (reference sequence). This CDR3 is 15 amino acids long. CDR3 nucleotides: TGTGCCAGTAGTATGAGCTCAACAGGGTTCGGTGGCTACACCTTC. Amino acids: CASSMSSTGFGGYTF. Based on the CDR3 plus reference TRBV19 and TRBJ1-2, the full variable domain is DGGITQSPKYLFRKEGQNVTLSCEQNLNHDAMYWYRQDPGQGLRLIYYSQIVNDFQKGDIAEGYSVSREKKESFPLTVTSAQKNPTAFYLCASSMSSTGFGGYTFGSGTRLTVV.

On this clone: Other DNA sequences in the sample encode the same CDR3. CDR3 residues: CASSMTGGLTDTQYF. The CDR3 DNA reads TGTGCCAGTAGTATGACGGGAGGACTCACAGATACGCAGTATTTT. V usage is TRBV19 and J usage is TRBJ2-3; TRBD2 agrees at 7 bases. The CDR3 sequence is 15 residues long. Per germline, CDR1 LNHDA and CDR2 SQIVND (reference sequence). V was clipped by 3 bases and J by 2 bases; unmatched bases: 5.

This sequence joins TRBV7-9 and TRBJ1-4; 9 bases match TRBD1. The junction had 5 bases not matched to a gene; V was cut back by 5 bases and J by 7 bases. In germline, CDR1 is SEHNR, CDR2 FQNEAQ (reference sequence). The CDR3 contains 14 residues. This CDR3 is CASSPGTGIEKLFF. The CDR3 coding sequence is TGTGCCAGCAGCCCCGGGACAGGGATTGAAAAACTGTTTTTT.

The V call is TRBV10-2, the J call TRBJ2-6; 7 positions match TRBD1. This CDR3 region has 17 residues. CDR1 and CDR2 from the germline V gene are WSHSY and SAAADI. With 2 bases clipped from V and 0 bases from J, the junction kept 4 bases outside the gene matches. In DNA, the CDR3 is TGCGCCAGCAGTGAGCTAGGACAGGTCTCTGGGGCCAACGTCCTGACTTTC. This gives the protein CASSELGQVSGANVLTF.

J is TRBJ2-1 and V is TRBV7-3; 10 bases fit TRBD2. There are 17 residues in the CDR3. The V gene's germline CDR1 is SGHTA and CDR2 FQGTGA. After removal of 5 bases from V and 2 bases from J, the junction contained 9 bases not matched to a gene. The CDR3 DNA sequence: TGTGCCAGCAGCCCAAATCCCGGGACTAGCGCCTACAATGAGCAGTTCTTC. This sequence encodes CASSPNPGTSAYNEQFF.

The chain combines TRBV9 with TRBJ2-1; 7 bases are shared with TRBD1. With 4 bases clipped from V and 1 base from J, the junction kept 5 bases outside the gene matches. CDR1 and CDR2 from the germline V gene are SGDLS and YYNGEE. The CDR3 is made up of 15 amino acids. The CDR3 is CASSSRDSSYNEQFF. The DNA for the CDR3 is TGTGCCAGCAGCTCTCGGGACAGTTCCTACAATGAGCAGTTCTTC.

CDR3 nucleotides: TGTGCCAGCAGTATGCGTAGGGGAACGGGTGAAAAACTGTTTTTT. Its protein product is CASSMRRGTGEKLFF. The J gene is TRBJ1-4, the V gene TRBV5-6, with TRBD1 as a possible D gene (5 bases). CDR1 and CDR2 (germline): SGHDT, YYEEEE. V gave up 5 bases and J gave up 7 bases, with 18 bases separating them. The CDR3 sequence is 15 residues long.

The rearrangement links TRBV19 to TRBJ1-5; D unresolved. This CDR3 is 12 amino acids long. Trimming took 10 bases from V and 4 from J, leaving 11 bases between them. The germline gives CDR1 LNHDA, CDR2 SQIVND (reference sequence). CDR3 region: CATKTLNQPQHF. The CDR3 DNA follows: TGTGCCACAAAGACACTGAATCAGCCCCAGCATTTT. Based on the CDR3 plus reference TRBV19 and TRBJ1-5, the full variable domain is DGGITQSPKYLFRKEGQNVTLSCEQNLNHDAMYWYRQDPGQGLRLIYYSQIVNDFQKGDIAEGYSVSREKKESFPLTVTSAQKNPTAFYLCATKTLNQPQHFGDGTRLSIL.

The chain carries TRBV18 and TRBJ2-5, with 8 bases that match TRBD2. Trimming took 0 bases from V and 2 from J; bases not matched to a gene: 8. CDR1 and CDR2 from the germline V gene are KGHSH and LQKENI. The CDR3 consists of 17 residues. CDR3: CASSPPGLAGKQETQYF. The DNA of the CDR3 is TGTGCCAGCTCACCACCCGGACTAGCAGGAAAACAAGAGACCCAGTACTTC.

The chain links TRBV9 to TRBJ1-6; tentative D call: TRBD1 (5 bases). The CDR3 is made up of 15 amino acids. V was cut by 1 base and J by 10 bases, with 15 bases left in between. Germline CDR1 is SGDLS and CDR2 is YYNGEE. As DNA, the CDR3 is TGTGCCAGCAGCGTAAGACCGGGCCAGGGATCACCCCTCCACTTT. Its translation: CASSVRPGQGSPLHF.

The sample holds a few counts of this clone. The chain links TRBV24-1 to TRBJ2-7; 7 nucleotides line up with TRBD1. Per germline, CDR1 KGHDR and CDR2 SFDVKD. This CDR3 spans 15 amino acids. Trimming at V came to 4 bases and at J to 1 base, leaving 6 bases not matched to a gene. CDR3 bases: TGTGCCACCAGTGAAACTGCAGGGGGTTCCTACGAGCAGTACTTC. This sequence encodes CATSETAGGSYEQYF.

This sequence joins TRBV6-5 and TRBJ1-2; 7 bases map to TRBD1. Germline values: CDR1 MNHEY, CDR2 SVGAGI. The CDR3 length is 15 residues. The ends lost 0 bases at V and 2 bases at J; junction bases unmatched: 3. This CDR3 reads CASSYSTGPNYGYTF. In DNA form, the CDR3 reads TGTGCCAGCAGTTACTCGACAGGGCCCAACTATGGCTACACCTTC.

This chain uses TRBV2 with TRBJ2-1, with D maybe TRBD2 (6 bases). With 4 bases removed from V and 3 bases from J, the gap between germline ends came to 13 bases. The length of the CDR3 is 15 residues. Germline loops: CDR1 SNHLY, CDR2 FYNNEI. CDR3 in amino acids: CASSGLVGIYNEQFF. CDR3 coding DNA: TGTGCCAGCAGTGGACTAGTTGGGATCTACAATGAGCAGTTCTTC.

This rearrangement joins TRBV28 to TRBJ1-1, with 8 bases that match TRBD1. Trimming removed 10 bases from V and 6 bases from J; junction bases left unmatched: 16. CDR3 length: 15 amino acids. Germline assignment: CDR1 MDHEN and CDR2 SYDVKM. CDR3 amino acids: CATLGGYRGSSEAFF. CDR3 bases: TGTGCCACCCTCGGGGGGTACAGGGGGTCGTCTGAAGCTTTCTTT.

The V call is TRBV3-1 (or the pseudogene TRBV3-2), the J call TRBJ2-7; TRBD2 might be the D (6 bases). Trimming took 1 base from V and 3 from J, leaving 13 bases between them. CDR3 length equals 15 residues. CDR1 is LGHDT, CDR2 YNNKEL, per germline (reference sequence). The CDR3 here is CASSQGRGYNYEQYF. The CDR3 DNA reads TGTGCCAGCAGCCAAGGCCGGGGGTATAACTACGAGCAGTACTTC.

The chain is built from TRBV13 and TRBJ1-2; 9 bases fit TRBD1. Trimming cost V 6 bases and J 1 base; bases outside gene matches: 18. Germline CDR1 and CDR2: PRHDT and FYEKMQ (reference sequence). This CDR3 contains 19 residues. CDR3 amino acids: CASRCPWVDRGSNNYGYTF. DNA of the CDR3: TGTGCCAGCAGGTGCCCATGGGTGGACAGGGGCAGTAATAACTATGGCTACACCTTC.

The chain has TRBV9 and TRBJ1-1, with 8 bases aligning to TRBD1. The CDR3 has 16 residues. The V gene's germline CDR1 is SGDLS and CDR2 YYNGEE. The V and J ends lost 3 bases and 1 base, in that order; junction bases with no gene match: 8. This CDR3 is CASSARTGNTNTEAFF. In DNA, the CDR3 is TGTGCCAGCAGCGCCCGGACAGGGAATACGAACACTGAAGCTTTCTTT.

The chain links TRBV19 to TRBJ2-7, with TRBD2 matching 7 bases. This CDR3 comprises 13 residues. Trimming at V came to 6 bases and at J to 7 bases, leaving 9 bases not matched to a gene. The germline V gene has CDR1 LNHDA and CDR2 SQIVND (reference sequence). CDR3 nucleotide sequence: TGTGCCAGTAGGAGGGAGGGTTCCAGGGAGCAGTACTTC. Translation gives CASRREGSREQYF. Together with reference TRBV19 and TRBJ2-7, the CDR3 gives the full variable domain: DGGITQSPKYLFRKEGQNVTLSCEQNLNHDAMYWYRQDPGQGLRLIYYSQIVNDFQKGDIAEGYSVSREKKESFPLTVTSAQKNPTAFYLCASRREGSREQYFGPGTRLTVT.

The chain uses TRBV13 and TRBJ1-2; TRBD1 matches 9 bases. The V gene's germline CDR1 is PRHDT and CDR2 FYEKMQ (reference sequence). The CDR3 spans 15 residues. J gave up 8 bases and V 4 bases, and 11 bases lay outside the gene matches. The CDR3 nucleotides read TGTGCCAGCAGCTCAGTACCGGGACAGGGAGGCGGCTACACCTTC. Protein: CASSSVPGQGGGYTF.

The chain recombines TRBV27 with TRBJ1-5, with unresolved D. The CDR3 is 15 residues long. Per germline, CDR1 MNHEY and CDR2 SMNVEV (reference sequence). V lost 1 base and J lost 3, with 10 bases in between. In nucleotides, the CDR3 is TGTGCCAGCAGTTTATTCTCCAGTTACAATCAGCCCCAGCATTTT. It is translated as CASSLFSSYNQPQHF.

The chain combines TRBV7-8 with TRBJ2-5, with D perhaps matching TRBD2 (5 bases). The length of the CDR3 is 14 residues. V dropped 1 base and J dropped 5 bases, with 11 bases sitting between them. Germline CDR1 SGHVS, CDR2 FQNEAQ. The CDR3 nucleotides are TGTGCCAGCAGCTTAGGAGGGTCGCTTGAGACCCAGTACTTC. Residues: CASSLGGSLETQYF.